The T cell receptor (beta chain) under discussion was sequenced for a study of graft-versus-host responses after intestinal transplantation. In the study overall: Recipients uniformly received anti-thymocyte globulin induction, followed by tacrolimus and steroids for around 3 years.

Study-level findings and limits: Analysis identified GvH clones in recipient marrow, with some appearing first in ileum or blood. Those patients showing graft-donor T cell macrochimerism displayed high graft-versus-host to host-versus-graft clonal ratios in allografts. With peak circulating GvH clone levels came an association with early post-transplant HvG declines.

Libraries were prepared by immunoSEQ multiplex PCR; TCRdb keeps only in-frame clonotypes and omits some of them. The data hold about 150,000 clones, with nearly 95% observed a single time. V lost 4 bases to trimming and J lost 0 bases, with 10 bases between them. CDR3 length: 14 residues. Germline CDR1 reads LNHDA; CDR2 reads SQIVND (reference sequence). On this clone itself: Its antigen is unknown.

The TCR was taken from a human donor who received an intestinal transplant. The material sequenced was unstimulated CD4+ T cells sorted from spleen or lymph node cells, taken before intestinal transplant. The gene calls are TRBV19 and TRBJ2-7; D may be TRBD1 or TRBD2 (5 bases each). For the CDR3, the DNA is TGTGCCAGTAGTACTTGGGACCGCTCCTACGAGCAGTACTTC. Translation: CASSTWDRSYEQYF.